The next 29 T cell receptor beta chains were all read from a single sample in a study of post-analysis software for immune sequencing data. Their antigens remain unidentified. Unique molecular identifiers were built into the TCR beta cDNA libraries. TCRdb re-analysed the PCR reads in MiXCR, keeping a single row per CDR3 protein. The sample contains hundreds of thousands of distinct CDR3 sequences, roughly 45% of which appear only once. General study points: About 5 TRBV segments were significantly more frequent in patients than in controls. TRBV5-6, TRBV5-1 and TRBV20-1 were among these segments.

Sequencing was performed on blood. The source is a girl aged 10-17 years with multiple sclerosis.

The rearrangement joins TRBV5-6 to TRBJ2-7, with D maybe TRBD1 (6 bases). The end of the DNA is better explained by TRBJ2-4, so the J call may be wrong. The CDR3 sequence is 14 residues long. CDR1 SGHDT and CDR2 YYEEEE come from the germline V gene. Here the CDR3 reads CASSSSGVGNIQYF. As DNA, the CDR3 is TGTGCCAGCAGCTCATCAGGGGTGGGAAACATTCAGTACTTC.

This chain joins TRBV27 and TRBJ1-5, with D perhaps matching TRBD1 (5 bases). CDR3 length equals 15 residues. Per the germline V gene, CDR1 is MNHEY and CDR2 is SMNVEV (reference sequence). The V end was cut by 5 bases, the J end by 3 bases, with 14 bases between. The CDR3 region is CASSGGGGPNQPQHF. The DNA of the CDR3 is TGTGCCAGCAGTGGGGGTGGCGGACCCAATCAGCCCCAGCATTTT.

V gene TRBV20-1 combines with J gene TRBJ2-5; 10 bases line up with TRBD1. Germline V gene sequence: CDR1 DFQATT, CDR2 SNEGSKA (reference sequence). The CDR3 runs to 16 residues. Losses at the gene ends were 1 base for V and 4 bases for J; bases not matched to a gene: 9. The CDR3 sequence is CSARVVGTGDLETQYF. The CDR3 coding sequence is TGCAGTGCTAGAGTTGTCGGGACAGGGGATTTAGAGACCCAGTACTTC.

The rearrangement uses TRBV30 and TRBJ2-7, with 7 bases aligning to TRBD1. J was trimmed by 0 bases and V by 0 bases; bases with no gene match: 8. Germline CDR1 GTSNPN, CDR2 SVGIG (reference sequence). The CDR3 runs 16 residues. The DNA for the CDR3 is TGTGCCTGGAGTGTTAGAACAGGGGTAGGCTCCTACGAGCAGTACTTC. Its translation is CAWSVRTGVGSYEQYF.

This sequence joins TRBV24-1 and TRBJ2-1; 9 bases are shared with TRBD2. The V gene end was trimmed by 8 bases and the J gene end by 0 bases; junction bases not matched to a gene: 4. This CDR3 is 15 amino acids long. In germline, CDR1 is KGHDR, CDR2 SFDVKD. CDR3 amino acids: CATTQAGGSYNEQFF. Written as DNA, the CDR3 is TGTGCCACCACCCAAGCGGGAGGCTCCTACAATGAGCAGTTCTTC.

The gene calls are TRBV14 and TRBJ1-1; D gene unclear. Between the trimmed V and J ends, which lost 1 base and 4 bases, there was a span of 4 bases. Per the germline V gene, CDR1 is SGHDN and CDR2 is FVKESK. The CDR3 loop spans 12 amino acids. CDR3 loop: CASSQVATEAFF. The DNA of the CDR3 is TGTGCCAGCAGCCAAGTCGCCACTGAAGCTTTCTTT.

This clonotype was seen more than once but under ten times. This chain connects TRBV20-1 to TRBJ2-5; 9 nucleotides align to TRBD2. The J call is uncertain, as TRBJ2-7 better fits the DNA end. Germline values: CDR1 DFQATT, CDR2 SNEGSKA (reference sequence). The CDR3 runs to 15 residues. The CDR3 is CSAPGPLAGTYEQYF. The CDR3 bases are TGCAGTGCCCCAGGGCCTCTAGCGGGAACTTACGAGCAGTACTTC.

This chain's CDR3 is CSAREGGFPYEQYF. The CDR3 bases are TGCAGTGCTAGAGAGGGAGGATTCCCCTACGAGCAGTACTTC. The chain combines TRBV20-1 with TRBJ2-7; D may be TRBD2 (6 bases). V was clipped by 0 bases and J by 2 bases, with 11 bases between them. Germline V gene lookup returns CDR1 DFQATT and CDR2 SNEGSKA (reference sequence). CDR3 length equals 14 residues.

V and J are TRBV6-5 and TRBJ1-1; D remains unclear. V was cut by 0 bases and J by 1 base, with 12 bases left in between. The length of the CDR3 is 16 residues. Germline V gives CDR1 MNHEY, CDR2 SVGAGI. CDR3 sequence (DNA): TGTGCCAGCAGTTACTCAATTGGGCAGGAGAACACTGAAGCTTTCTTT. As protein: CASSYSIGQENTEAFF.

This clonotype has at least ten counts. A junction boundary mismatches the germline segment, possibly from a read error. This chain links TRBV5-1 with TRBJ2-1, with a weak D call TRBD2 (6 bases). Germline loops: CDR1 SGHRS, CDR2 YFSETQ. The CDR3 is 15 residues long. The CDR3 nucleotides are TGTGCCAGCAGCTTGGAGGGGAGCTCCTACAATGAGCAGTTCTTC. Its translation: CASSLEGSSYNEQFF.

The chain couples TRBV7-9 to TRBJ2-1; D is undetermined. The CDR3 totals 11 residues. CDR1 and CDR2 from the germline V gene are SEHNR and FQNEAQ (reference sequence). V was shortened by 7 bases and J by 9 bases, with 10 bases between the two germline ends. The CDR3 region has the DNA TGTGCCAGCACCTCTATTACTGAGCAGTTCTTC. Translation gives CASTSITEQFF. Full variable domain (missing parts from reference TRBV7-9 and TRBJ2-1): DTGVSQNPRHKITKRGQNVTFRCDPISEHNRLYWYRQTLGQGPEFLTYFQNEAQLEKSRLLSDRFSAERPKGSFSTLEIQRTEQGDSAMYLCASTSITEQFFGPGTRLTVL.

The V and J genes are TRBV6-2 or TRBV6-3 and TRBJ2-1; 11 bases fit TRBD1. The germline gives CDR1 MNHEY, CDR2 SVGEGT. The CDR3 is made up of 14 amino acids. V lost 6 bases to trimming and J lost 6 bases; unmatched junction nucleotides: 4. CDR3 sequence: CASSGQGARNEQFF. DNA for the CDR3: TGTGCCAGCAGCGGACAGGGGGCGCGCAATGAGCAGTTCTTC.

V is TRBV20-1 and J is TRBJ2-1; no reliable D call. The CDR3 totals 15 residues. V was cut by 6 bases and J by 0 bases, with 15 bases left in between. Looked up from germline, CDR1 is DFQATT and CDR2 is SNEGSKA (reference sequence). CDR3 residues: CSAPKIRSSYNEQFF. CDR3 sequence (DNA): TGCAGTGCCCCCAAAATCCGGAGCTCCTACAATGAGCAGTTCTTC.

The genes are TRBV4-1 and TRBJ2-7, with a tentative D call TRBD2 (6 bases). Trimming pared 1 base from V and 6 bases from J, leaving 16 bases between. The CDR3 contains 15 residues. Germline CDR1 and CDR2: MGHRA and YSYEKL. CDR3 in DNA: TGCGCCAGCAGCCAAGTTTTGCGACGGGGGTCCGAGCAGTACTTC. This translates into CASSQVLRRGSEQYF.

The chain joins TRBV7-2 to TRBJ1-2, with a possible D match to TRBD1 (5 bases). The germline CDR1 and CDR2 sequences are SGHTA and FQGNSA. Between the trimmed V and J ends, which lost 4 bases and 12 bases, there was a span of 21 bases. The CDR3 is made up of 14 amino acids. The CDR3 DNA is TGTGCCAGCAGCTCTGCTCAAGGGGCCGGGGGACACACCTTC. Protein product: CASSSAQGAGGHTF.

This clonotype was observed once. The V and J genes are TRBV5-1 and TRBJ2-1, with 7 bases aligning to TRBD2. The junction had 3 bases not matched to a gene; V was cut back by 4 bases and J by 2 bases. The CDR3 spans 14 residues. The V gene's germline CDR1 is SGHRS and CDR2 YFSETQ. The CDR3 here is CASSRDYPYNEQFF. The CDR3 bases are TGCGCCAGCAGCAGGGACTACCCCTACAATGAGCAGTTCTTC. Complete variable domain (other parts from reference TRBV5-1 and TRBJ2-1): KAGVTQTPRYLIKTRGQQVTLSCSPISGHRSVSWYQQTPGQGLQFLFEYFSETQRNKGNFPGRFSGRQFSNSRSEMNVSTLELGDSALYLCASSRDYPYNEQFFGPGTRLTVL.

This clonotype was seen a few times. The chain joins TRBV5-1 to TRBJ2-1, with 7 bases aligning to TRBD1. This CDR3 comprises 16 residues. V lost 4 bases to trimming and J lost 5 bases; unmatched junction nucleotides: 12. In germline, CDR1 is SGHRS, CDR2 YFSETQ. The CDR3 DNA sequence: TGCGCCAGCAGCCCCGCTGACAGGGTTGGGCACAATGAGCAGTTCTTC. Translating it yields CASSPADRVGHNEQFF. Full variable domain (missing parts from reference TRBV5-1 and TRBJ2-1): KAGVTQTPRYLIKTRGQQVTLSCSPISGHRSVSWYQQTPGQGLQFLFEYFSETQRNKGNFPGRFSGRQFSNSRSEMNVSTLELGDSALYLCASSPADRVGHNEQFFGPGTRLTVL.

The chain links TRBV14 to TRBJ2-7; possibly TRBD1 for D (5 bases). V was cut by 0 bases and J by 9 bases, with 6 bases left in between. Germline loops: CDR1 SGHDN, CDR2 FVKESK. This CDR3 has 11 amino acids. CDR3 protein: CASSQDRGQYF. CDR3 nucleotides: TGTGCCAGCAGCCAAGATAGGGGGCAGTACTTC.

This clonotype occurred a few times. This chain joins TRBV3-1 and TRBJ2-7; D remains ambiguous. CDR1 is LGHDT and CDR2 is YNNKEL in the germline V gene (reference sequence). The CDR3 is 13 amino acids. Trimming cost V 1 base and J 3 bases, with 7 bases left between them. This CDR3 is CASSQVRNYEQYF. In nucleotides, the CDR3 is TGTGCCAGCAGCCAAGTACGGAACTACGAGCAGTACTTC.

The CDR3, as DNA: TGCGCCAGCAGCTTGCTAGCGGGCCTTACCTACGAGCAGTACTTC. Translation gives CASSLLAGLTYEQYF. The V call is TRBV5-1, the J call TRBJ2-7, with TRBD2 matching 8 bases. The CDR3 extends over 15 amino acids. Germline V CDR1 and CDR2: SGHRS, YFSETQ. J gave up 2 bases and V 1 base, and 5 bases lay outside the gene matches.

V and J are TRBV6-5 and TRBJ1-2, with D possibly TRBD1 on 5 matching bases. Trimming stripped 2 bases from V and 8 bases from J, with 15 bases between. The CDR3 spans 14 residues. The V gene's germline CDR1 is MNHEY and CDR2 SVGAGI. CDR3 nucleotide sequence: TGTGCCAGCAGTTACGGTGGCGGGGCGTCGGGCTACACCTTC. Its protein is CASSYGGGASGYTF.

The chain is built from TRBV6-5 and TRBJ2-2, with 7 bases identical to TRBD1. Germline CDR1 MNHEY, CDR2 SVGAGI. This CDR3 comprises 16 residues. The trim removed 6 bases at V and 5 bases at J, leaving 12 bases unmatched. The CDR3 is CASSIQGLPRTGELFF. The CDR3 DNA follows: TGTGCCAGCAGCATACAGGGGCTCCCTCGAACCGGGGAGCTGTTTTTT.

The J gene is TRBJ1-1, the V gene TRBV9; D is undetermined. The CDR3 extends over 15 amino acids. Germline CDR1 reads SGDLS; CDR2 reads YYNGEE. Trimming removed 0 bases at V and 5 bases at J, with 14 bases between. The CDR3 coding sequence is TGTGCCAGCAGCGTAGTGGTTGGGGTCGGAACTGAAGCTTTCTTT. Translated, it gives CASSVVVGVGTEAFF.

This clonotype has a handful of counts. This chain joins TRBV6-4 and TRBJ1-5; D is uncertain. Germline-derived CDR1 and CDR2 are MRHNA and SNTAGT. The CDR3 runs to 16 residues. V lost 0 bases and J lost 0, with 9 bases in between. Here the CDR3 reads CASSDSCHNSNQPQHF. The CDR3 bases are TGTGCCAGCAGTGACTCGTGCCATAATAGCAATCAGCCCCAGCATTTT.

This clonotype was counted only a few times. This chain joins TRBV28 and TRBJ1-3, with 9 bases that match TRBD1. Losses at the gene ends were 5 bases for V and 4 bases for J; bases not matched to a gene: 12. The CDR3 totals 17 residues. The germline V gene encodes CDR1 MDHEN and CDR2 SYDVKM. The CDR3 sequence: CASSPTSGTGIGNTIYF. The CDR3 DNA reads TGTGCCAGCAGTCCCACCTCCGGGACAGGGATCGGAAACACCATATATTTT.

This clonotype was counted only a few times. This sequence joins TRBV24-1 and TRBJ2-7; D is ambiguous. CDR3 length: 13 residues. Germline assignment: CDR1 KGHDR and CDR2 SFDVKD. V was trimmed by 4 bases and J by 0 bases, leaving 6 bases between them. The CDR3 loop is CATSEGSSYEQYF. CDR3 bases: TGTGCCACCAGTGAGGGTAGCTCCTACGAGCAGTACTTC.

The V call is TRBV7-8, the J call TRBJ2-1; D is tentatively TRBD1 or TRBD2 (6 bases each). This CDR3 comprises 17 residues. Germline CDR1 reads SGHVS; CDR2 reads FQNEAQ. V lost 1 base and J lost 2, with 15 bases in between. The CDR3 nucleotides are TGTGCCAGCAGCTTAGGTCCCCGGGGGCGTACCTACAATGAGCAGTTCTTC. Its translation: CASSLGPRGRTYNEQFF.

The chain is built from TRBV12-5 and TRBJ1-2; tentative D call: TRBD1 (6 bases). V was clipped by 2 bases and J by 8 bases, with 12 bases between them. The germline CDR1 and CDR2 sequences are LGHNT and FRNRAP. CDR3 length: 13 residues. The CDR3 is CASGLWGLEGYTF. DNA for the CDR3: TGTGCTAGTGGTTTGTGGGGGCTTGAGGGCTACACCTTC.

The chain joins TRBV20-1 to TRBJ1-4; D gene ambiguous. V was clipped by 4 bases and J by 10 bases, with 10 bases between them. CDR3 length: 11 residues. CDR1 is DFQATT and CDR2 is SNEGSKA in the germline V gene (reference sequence). The CDR3 spells CSATARGKLFF. The CDR3 DNA reads TGCAGTGCTACCGCCCGAGGAAAACTGTTTTTT.